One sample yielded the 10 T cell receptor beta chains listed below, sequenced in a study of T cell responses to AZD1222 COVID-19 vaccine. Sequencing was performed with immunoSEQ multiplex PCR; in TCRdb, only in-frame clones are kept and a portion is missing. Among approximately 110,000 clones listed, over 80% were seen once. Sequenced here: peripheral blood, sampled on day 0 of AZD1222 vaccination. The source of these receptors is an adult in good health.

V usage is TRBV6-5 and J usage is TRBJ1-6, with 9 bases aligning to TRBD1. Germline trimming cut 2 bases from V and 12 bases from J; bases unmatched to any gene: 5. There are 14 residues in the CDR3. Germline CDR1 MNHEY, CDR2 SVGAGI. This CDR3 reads CASSYRGQGLPLHF. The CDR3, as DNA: TGTGCCAGCAGTTACCGGGGACAGGGTTTACCCCTCCACTTT.

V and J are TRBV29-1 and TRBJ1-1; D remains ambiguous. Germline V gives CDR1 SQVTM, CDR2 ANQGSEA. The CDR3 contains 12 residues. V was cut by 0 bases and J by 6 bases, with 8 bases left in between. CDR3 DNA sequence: TGCAGCGTTGAAGAGGTCCAAGCTGAAGCTTTCTTT. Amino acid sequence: CSVEEVQAEAFF.

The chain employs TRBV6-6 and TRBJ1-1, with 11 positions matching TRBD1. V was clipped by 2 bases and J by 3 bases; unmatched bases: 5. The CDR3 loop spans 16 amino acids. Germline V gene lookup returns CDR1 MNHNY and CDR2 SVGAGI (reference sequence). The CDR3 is CASSYRRGQGDTEAFF. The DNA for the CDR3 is TGTGCCAGCAGTTACCGTCGGGGACAGGGGGACACTGAAGCTTTCTTT.

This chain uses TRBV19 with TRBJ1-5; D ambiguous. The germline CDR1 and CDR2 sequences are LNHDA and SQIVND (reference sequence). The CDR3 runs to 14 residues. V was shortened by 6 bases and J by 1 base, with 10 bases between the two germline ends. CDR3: CASRDRESNQPQHF. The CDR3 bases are TGTGCCAGTAGGGACCGTGAAAGCAATCAGCCCCAGCATTTT.

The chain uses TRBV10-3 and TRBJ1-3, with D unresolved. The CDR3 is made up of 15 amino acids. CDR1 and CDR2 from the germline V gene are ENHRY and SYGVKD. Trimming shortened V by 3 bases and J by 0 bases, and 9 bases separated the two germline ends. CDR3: CAISDVSLSGNTIYF. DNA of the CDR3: TGTGCCATCAGTGACGTCAGCCTCTCTGGAAACACCATATATTTT.

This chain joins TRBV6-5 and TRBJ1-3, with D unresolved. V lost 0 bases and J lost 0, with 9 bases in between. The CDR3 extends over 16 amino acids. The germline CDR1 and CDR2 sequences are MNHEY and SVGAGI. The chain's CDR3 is CASSYSKSYSGNTIYF. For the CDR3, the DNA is TGTGCCAGCAGTTACTCGAAGTCGTACTCTGGAAACACCATATATTTT.

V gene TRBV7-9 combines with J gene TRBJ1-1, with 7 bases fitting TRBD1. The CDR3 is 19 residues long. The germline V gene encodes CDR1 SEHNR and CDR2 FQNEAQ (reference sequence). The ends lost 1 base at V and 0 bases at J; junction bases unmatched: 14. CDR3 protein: CASSLGGLKTGQLNTEAFF. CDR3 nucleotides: TGTGCCAGCAGCTTAGGCGGACTAAAGACGGGACAGTTGAACACTGAAGCTTTCTTT.

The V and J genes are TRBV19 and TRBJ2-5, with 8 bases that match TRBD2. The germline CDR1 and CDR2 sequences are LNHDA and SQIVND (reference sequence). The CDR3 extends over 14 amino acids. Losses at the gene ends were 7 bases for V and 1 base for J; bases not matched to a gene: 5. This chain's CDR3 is CASKERGSQETQYF. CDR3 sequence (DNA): TGTGCCAGTAAGGAGCGGGGGTCCCAAGAGACCCAGTACTTC.

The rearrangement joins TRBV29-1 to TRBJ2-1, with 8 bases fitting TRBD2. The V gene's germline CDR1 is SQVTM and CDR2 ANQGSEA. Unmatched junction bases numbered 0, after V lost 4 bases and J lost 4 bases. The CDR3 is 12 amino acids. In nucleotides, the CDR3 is TGCAGCGTTGGCGGGGGGTACAATGAGCAGTTCTTC. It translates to CSVGGGYNEQFF.

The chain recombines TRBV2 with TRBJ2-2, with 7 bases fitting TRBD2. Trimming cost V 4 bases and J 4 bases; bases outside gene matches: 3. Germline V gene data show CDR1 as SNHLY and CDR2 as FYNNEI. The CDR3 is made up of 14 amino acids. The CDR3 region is CASSALAATGELFF. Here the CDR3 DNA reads TGTGCCAGCAGTGCCCTAGCGGCCACCGGGGAGCTGTTTTTT.